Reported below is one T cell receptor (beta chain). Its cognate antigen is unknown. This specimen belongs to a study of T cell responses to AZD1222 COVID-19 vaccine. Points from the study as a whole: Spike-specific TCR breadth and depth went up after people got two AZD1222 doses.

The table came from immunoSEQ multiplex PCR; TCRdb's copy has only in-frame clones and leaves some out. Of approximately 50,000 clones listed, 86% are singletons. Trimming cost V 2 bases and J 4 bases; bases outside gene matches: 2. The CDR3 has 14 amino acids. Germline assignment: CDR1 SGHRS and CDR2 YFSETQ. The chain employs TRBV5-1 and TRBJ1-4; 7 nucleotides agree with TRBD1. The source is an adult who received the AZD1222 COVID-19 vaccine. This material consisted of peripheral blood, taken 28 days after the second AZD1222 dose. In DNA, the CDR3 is TGCGCCAGCAGCTTTGGGACAGTTAATGAAAAACTGTTTTTT. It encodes CASSFGTVNEKLFF.